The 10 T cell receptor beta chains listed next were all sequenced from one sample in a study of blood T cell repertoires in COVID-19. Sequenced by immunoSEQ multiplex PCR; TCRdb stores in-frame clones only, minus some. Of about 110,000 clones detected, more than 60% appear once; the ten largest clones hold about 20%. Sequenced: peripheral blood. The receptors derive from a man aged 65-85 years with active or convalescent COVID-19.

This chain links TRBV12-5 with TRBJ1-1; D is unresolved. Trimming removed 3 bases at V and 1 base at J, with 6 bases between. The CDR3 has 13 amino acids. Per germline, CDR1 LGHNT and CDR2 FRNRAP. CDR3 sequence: CASGLEENTEAFF. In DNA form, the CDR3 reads TGTGCTAGTGGTTTAGAGGAGAACACTGAAGCTTTCTTT.

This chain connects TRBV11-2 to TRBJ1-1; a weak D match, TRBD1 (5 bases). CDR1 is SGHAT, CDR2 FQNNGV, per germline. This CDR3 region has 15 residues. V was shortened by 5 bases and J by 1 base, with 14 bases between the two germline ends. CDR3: CASSPGQWGNTEAFF. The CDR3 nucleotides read TGTGCCAGCAGCCCCGGACAATGGGGGAACACTGAAGCTTTCTTT. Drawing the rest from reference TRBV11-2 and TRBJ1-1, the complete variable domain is EAGVAQSPRYKIIEKRQSVAFWCNPISGHATLYWYQQILGQGPKLLIQFQNNGVVDDSQLPKDRFSAERLKGVDSTLKIQPAKLEDSAVYLCASSPGQWGNTEAFFGQGTRLTVV.

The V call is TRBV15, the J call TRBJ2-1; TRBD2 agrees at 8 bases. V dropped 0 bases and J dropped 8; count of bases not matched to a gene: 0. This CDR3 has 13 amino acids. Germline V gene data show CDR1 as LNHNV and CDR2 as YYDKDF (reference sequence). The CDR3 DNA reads TGTGCCACCAGCAGAGATAGCGGGGATGAGCAGTTCTTC. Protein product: CATSRDSGDEQFF.

The CDR3 loop is CASSLQGPNTEAFF. The CDR3 DNA is TGTGCCAGCTCACTACAGGGGCCTAACACTGAAGCTTTCTTT. This chain links TRBV18 with TRBJ1-1; TRBD1 matches at 7 bases. The CDR3 runs 14 residues. Germline loops: CDR1 KGHSH, CDR2 LQKENI. The J segment lost 2 bases and the V segment lost 4 bases, leaving 4 bases of the junction unmatched.

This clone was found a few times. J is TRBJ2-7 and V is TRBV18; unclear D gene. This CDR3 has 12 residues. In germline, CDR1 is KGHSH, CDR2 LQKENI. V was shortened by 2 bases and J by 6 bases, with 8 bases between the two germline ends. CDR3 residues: CASSPGLIEQYF. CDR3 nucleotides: TGTGCCAGCTCACCAGGGCTAATCGAGCAGTACTTC.

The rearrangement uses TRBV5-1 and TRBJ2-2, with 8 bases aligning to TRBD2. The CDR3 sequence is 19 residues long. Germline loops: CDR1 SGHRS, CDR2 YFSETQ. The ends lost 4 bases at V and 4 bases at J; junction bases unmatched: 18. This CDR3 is CASSPVVAGSLGSTGELFF. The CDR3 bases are TGCGCCAGCAGCCCGGTGGTAGCGGGAAGTCTGGGTAGCACCGGGGAGCTGTTTTTT.

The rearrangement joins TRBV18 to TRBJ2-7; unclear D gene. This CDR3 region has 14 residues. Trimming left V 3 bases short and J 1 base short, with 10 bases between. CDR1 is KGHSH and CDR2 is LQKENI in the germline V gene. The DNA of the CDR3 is TGTGCCAGCTCACCTCATCCAGGTTCCTACGAGCAGTACTTC. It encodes CASSPHPGSYEQYF. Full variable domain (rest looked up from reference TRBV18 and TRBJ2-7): NAGVMQNPRHLVRRRGQEARLRCSPMKGHSHVYWYRQLPEEGLKFMVYLQKENIIDESGMPKERFSAEFPKEGPSILRIQQVVRGDSAAYFCASSPHPGSYEQYFGPGTRLTVT.

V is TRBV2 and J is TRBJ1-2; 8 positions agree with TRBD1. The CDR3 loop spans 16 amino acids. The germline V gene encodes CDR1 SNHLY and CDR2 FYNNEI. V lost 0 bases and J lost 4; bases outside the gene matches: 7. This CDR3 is CASSEALGTGLYGYTF. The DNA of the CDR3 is TGTGCCAGCAGTGAAGCGCTAGGGACAGGACTCTATGGCTACACCTTC.

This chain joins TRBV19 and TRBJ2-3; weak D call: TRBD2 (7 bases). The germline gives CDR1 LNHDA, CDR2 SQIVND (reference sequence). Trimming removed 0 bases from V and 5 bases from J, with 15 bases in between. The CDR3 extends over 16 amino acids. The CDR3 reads CASSIEEGGPLDTQYF. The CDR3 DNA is TGTGCCAGTAGTATAGAAGAGGGGGGGCCGTTAGATACGCAGTATTTT.

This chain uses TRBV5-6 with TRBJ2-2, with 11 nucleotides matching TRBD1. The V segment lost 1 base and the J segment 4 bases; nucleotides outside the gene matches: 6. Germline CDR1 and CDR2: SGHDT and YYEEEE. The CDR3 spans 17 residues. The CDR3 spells CASSLIGQGATTGELFF. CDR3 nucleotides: TGTGCCAGCAGCTTGATAGGACAGGGGGCGACCACCGGGGAGCTGTTTTTT.